Below, one T cell receptor beta chain is given with its context. Germline lookup yields CDR1 SGHAT and CDR2 FQNNGV. The CDR3 extends over 14 amino acids. The J segment lost 6 bases and the V segment lost 1 base, leaving 6 bases of the junction unmatched. As originally analysed: Reference gene primers were amplified, and this amplification served to estimate nucleated cell counts. Only in-frame clones appear in the TCRdb table, and some are missing; sequencing was by immunoSEQ multiplex PCR. V, J and clone size reflect that table, while D and trimming were determined from the DNA. The data hold fewer than 95,000 clones, with 90% observed a single time. These data are taken from a study of blood T cell repertoires in COVID-19. Study in general: Samples came from the United States, Italy and Spain, spanning acute and convalescent COVID-19. From T cells, B-cell-depleted T cells, or PBMCs came the material, which was cDNA or gDNA.

Material: peripheral blood. The V gene is TRBV11-2, the J gene TRBJ2-7, with 7 nucleotides matching TRBD1. This sequence was found in an elderly woman with acute or convalescent COVID-19. CDR3 region: CASSLVPTGFEQYF. The CDR3 DNA follows: TGTGCCAGCAGCTTAGTCCCGACAGGGTTCGAGCAGTACTTC.